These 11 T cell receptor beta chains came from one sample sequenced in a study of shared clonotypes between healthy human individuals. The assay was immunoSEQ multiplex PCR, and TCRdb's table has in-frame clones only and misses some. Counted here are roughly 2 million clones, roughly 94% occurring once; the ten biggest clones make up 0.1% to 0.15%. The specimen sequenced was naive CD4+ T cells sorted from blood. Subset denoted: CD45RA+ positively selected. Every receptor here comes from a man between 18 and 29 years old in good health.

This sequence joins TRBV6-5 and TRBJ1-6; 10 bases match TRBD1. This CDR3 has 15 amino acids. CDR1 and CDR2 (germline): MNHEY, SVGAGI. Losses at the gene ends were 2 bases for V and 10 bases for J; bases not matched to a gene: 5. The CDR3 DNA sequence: TGTGCCAGCAGTTACGGGGGACAGGGGAAATCACCCCTCCACTTT. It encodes CASSYGGQGKSPLHF.

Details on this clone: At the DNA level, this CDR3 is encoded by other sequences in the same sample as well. The CDR3 sequence is CSAREETQYF. DNA for the CDR3: TGCAGTGCTAGAGAAGAGACCCAGTACTTC. The chain uses TRBV20-1 and TRBJ2-5; D call uncertain. CDR3 length: 10 amino acids. Germline lookup yields CDR1 DFQATT and CDR2 SNEGSKA (reference sequence). Trimming removed 0 bases at V and 4 bases at J, with 0 bases between.

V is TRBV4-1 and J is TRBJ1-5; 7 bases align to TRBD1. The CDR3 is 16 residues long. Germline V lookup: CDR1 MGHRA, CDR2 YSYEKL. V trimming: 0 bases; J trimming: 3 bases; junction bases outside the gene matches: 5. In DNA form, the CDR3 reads TGCGCCAGCAGCCAAGATTCCGGGACAGCCAATCAGCCCCAGCATTTT. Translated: CASSQDSGTANQPQHF.

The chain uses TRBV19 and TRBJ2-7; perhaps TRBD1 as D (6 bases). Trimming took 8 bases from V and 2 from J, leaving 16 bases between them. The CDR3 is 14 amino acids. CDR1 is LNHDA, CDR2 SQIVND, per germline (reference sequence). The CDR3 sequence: CASSPNRATYEQYF. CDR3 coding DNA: TGTGCCAGTTCGCCGAACAGGGCTACCTACGAGCAGTACTTC.

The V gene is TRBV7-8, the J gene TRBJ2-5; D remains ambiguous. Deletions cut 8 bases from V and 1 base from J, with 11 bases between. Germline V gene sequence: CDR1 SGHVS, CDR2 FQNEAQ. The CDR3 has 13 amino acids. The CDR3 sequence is CASAEFSQETQYF. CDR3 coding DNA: TGTGCCAGCGCGGAGTTTTCCCAAGAGACCCAGTACTTC.

CDR3 DNA sequence: TGTGCCAGCAGCTCGGGACGGGGCTACGAGCAGTACTTC. Its protein is CASSSGRGYEQYF. The J gene is TRBJ2-7, the V gene TRBV7-9; the D call may be TRBD1 or TRBD2 (5 bases each). Germline assignment: CDR1 SEHNR and CDR2 FQNEAQ (reference sequence). The CDR3 has 13 amino acids. Trimming left V 4 bases short and J 3 bases short, with 10 bases between.

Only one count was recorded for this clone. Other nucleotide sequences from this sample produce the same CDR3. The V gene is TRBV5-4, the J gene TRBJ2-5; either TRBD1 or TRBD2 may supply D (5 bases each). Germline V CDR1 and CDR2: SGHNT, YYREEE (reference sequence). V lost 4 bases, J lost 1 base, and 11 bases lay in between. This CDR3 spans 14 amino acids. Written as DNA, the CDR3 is TGTGCCAGCAGCGTAGGGACGGTCCAAGAGACCCAGTACTTC. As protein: CASSVGTVQETQYF.

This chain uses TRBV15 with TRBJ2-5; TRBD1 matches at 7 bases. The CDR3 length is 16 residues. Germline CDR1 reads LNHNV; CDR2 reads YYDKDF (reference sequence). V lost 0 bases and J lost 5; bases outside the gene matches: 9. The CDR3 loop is CATSRDWAGGKETQYF. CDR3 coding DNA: TGTGCCACCAGCAGAGATTGGGCAGGGGGTAAGGAGACCCAGTACTTC.

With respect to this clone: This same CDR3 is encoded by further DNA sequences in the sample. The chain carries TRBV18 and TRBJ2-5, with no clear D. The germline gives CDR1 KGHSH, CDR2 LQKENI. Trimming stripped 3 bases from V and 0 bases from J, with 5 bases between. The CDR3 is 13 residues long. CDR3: CASSPSYQETQYF. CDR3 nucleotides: TGTGCCAGCTCACCGTCGTACCAAGAGACCCAGTACTTC.

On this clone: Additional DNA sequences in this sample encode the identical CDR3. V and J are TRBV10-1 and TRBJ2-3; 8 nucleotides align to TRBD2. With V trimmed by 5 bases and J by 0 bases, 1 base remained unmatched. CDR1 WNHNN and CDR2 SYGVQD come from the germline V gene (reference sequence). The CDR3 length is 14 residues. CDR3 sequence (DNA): TGCGCCAGCAGTTTAGCGGGGAGCACAGATACGCAGTATTTT. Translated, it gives CASSLAGSTDTQYF.

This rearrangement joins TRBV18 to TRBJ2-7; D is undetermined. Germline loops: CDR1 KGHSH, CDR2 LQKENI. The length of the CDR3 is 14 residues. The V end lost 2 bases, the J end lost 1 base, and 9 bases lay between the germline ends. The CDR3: CASSPVLGSYEQYF. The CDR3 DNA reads TGTGCCAGCTCACCAGTTTTAGGTTCCTACGAGCAGTACTTC.